These 6 T cell receptor beta chains originate from one sample sequenced in a study of cytomegalovirus exposure and HLA in healthy donors. The PCR ran on 60 Vbeta and 13 Jbeta primers. TCRdb's copy holds only in-frame clones and misses some; the assay was immunoSEQ multiplex PCR. The sample carries 150,000 to 200,000 clones, approximately 81% recorded once. Material: PBMCs. The receptor set was obtained from a male donor in good health and CMV-seronegative.

V usage is TRBV10-3 and J usage is TRBJ2-7; D is perhaps TRBD1 (6 bases). The germline V gene has CDR1 ENHRY and CDR2 SYGVKD. This CDR3 has 12 amino acids. Trimming took off 10 bases at V and 1 base at J, with 11 bases between the two ends. The CDR3 region is CATSGQSYEQYF. As DNA, the CDR3 is TGTGCCACCTCCGGACAGTCCTACGAGCAGTACTTC.

This clone was found once. The CDR3 protein is CAISESKLGTGMFF. CDR3 nucleotides: TGTGCCATCAGTGAGTCGAAGCTGGGGACAGGGATGTTCTTT. J is TRBJ1-1 and V is TRBV10-3; TRBD1 aligns across 9 bases. The germline V gene has CDR1 ENHRY and CDR2 SYGVKD. V was clipped by 0 bases and J by 14 bases; unmatched bases: 10. The CDR3 spans 14 residues.

As to this clone: Other DNA sequences in this sample translate to the same CDR3. This chain connects TRBV5-1 to TRBJ2-1; D gene unclear. V lost 0 bases and J lost 0, with 10 bases in between. This CDR3 is 16 amino acids long. Germline CDR1 and CDR2: SGHRS and YFSETQ. Written as DNA, the CDR3 is TGCGCCAGCAGCTTGGTAGGCGGAAGCTCCTACAATGAGCAGTTCTTC. This sequence encodes CASSLVGGSSYNEQFF. Full variable domain (missing parts from reference TRBV5-1 and TRBJ2-1): KAGVTQTPRYLIKTRGQQVTLSCSPISGHRSVSWYQQTPGQGLQFLFEYFSETQRNKGNFPGRFSGRQFSNSRSEMNVSTLELGDSALYLCASSLVGGSSYNEQFFGPGTRLTVL.

V is TRBV14 and J is TRBJ2-1, with D perhaps matching TRBD2 (5 bases). Trimming cost V 4 bases and J 14 bases, with 18 bases left between them. The germline V gene encodes CDR1 SGHDN and CDR2 FVKESK. The CDR3 has 13 amino acids. CDR3 region: CASSLTLMDGKFF. For the CDR3, the DNA is TGTGCCAGCAGCCTAACCTTGATGGACGGGAAGTTCTTC.

This sequence joins TRBV19 and TRBJ1-5, with D uncertain. CDR1 LNHDA and CDR2 SQIVND come from the germline V gene (reference sequence). Deletions cut 8 bases from V and 1 base from J, with 15 bases between. This CDR3 comprises 15 residues. In nucleotides, the CDR3 is TGTGCCAGTCGATCTCTTGCCAGGAGCAATCAGCCCCAGCATTTT. Its translation: CASRSLARSNQPQHF.

The chain has TRBV7-9 and TRBJ2-7; the match to TRBD1 covers 7 bases. V trimming: 5 bases; J trimming: 4 bases; junction bases outside the gene matches: 11. The CDR3 contains 15 residues. In germline, CDR1 is SEHNR, CDR2 FQNEAQ (reference sequence). In nucleotides, the CDR3 is TGTGCCAGCAGCCCTCGGACAGGAACCATATACGAGCAGTACTTC. It translates to CASSPRTGTIYEQYF. Together with reference TRBV7-9 and TRBJ2-7, the CDR3 gives the full variable domain: DTGVSQNPRHKITKRGQNVTFRCDPISEHNRLYWYRQTLGQGPEFLTYFQNEAQLEKSRLLSDRFSAERPKGSFSTLEIQRTEQGDSAMYLCASSPRTGTIYEQYFGPGTRLTVT.